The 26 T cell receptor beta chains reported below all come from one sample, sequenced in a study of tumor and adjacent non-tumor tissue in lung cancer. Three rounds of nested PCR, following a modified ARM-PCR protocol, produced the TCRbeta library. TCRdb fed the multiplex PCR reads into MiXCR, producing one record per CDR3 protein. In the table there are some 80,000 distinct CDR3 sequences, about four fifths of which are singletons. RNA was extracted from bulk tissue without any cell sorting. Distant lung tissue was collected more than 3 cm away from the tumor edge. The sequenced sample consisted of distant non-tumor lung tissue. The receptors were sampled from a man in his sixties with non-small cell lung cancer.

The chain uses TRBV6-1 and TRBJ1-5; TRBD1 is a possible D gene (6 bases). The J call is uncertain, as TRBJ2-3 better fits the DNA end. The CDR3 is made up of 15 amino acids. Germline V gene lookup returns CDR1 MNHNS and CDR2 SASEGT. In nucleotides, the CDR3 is TGTGCCAGCAACCCTGGGACACCCAACAATCAGCCCCAGTATTTT. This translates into CASNPGTPNNQPQYF.

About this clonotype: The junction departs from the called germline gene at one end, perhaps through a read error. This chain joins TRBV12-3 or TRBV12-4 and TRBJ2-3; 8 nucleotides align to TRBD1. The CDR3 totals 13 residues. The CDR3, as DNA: TGTGCCAGCAGTTTACAGGGGGCGTATACACAGTATTTT. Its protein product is CASSLQGAYTQYF.

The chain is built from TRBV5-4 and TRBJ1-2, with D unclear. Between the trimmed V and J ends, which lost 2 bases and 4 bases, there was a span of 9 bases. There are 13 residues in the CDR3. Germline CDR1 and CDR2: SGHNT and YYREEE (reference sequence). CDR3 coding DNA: TGTGCCAGCAGCTTTAATAGGGTCTATGGCTACACCTTC. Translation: CASSFNRVYGYTF.

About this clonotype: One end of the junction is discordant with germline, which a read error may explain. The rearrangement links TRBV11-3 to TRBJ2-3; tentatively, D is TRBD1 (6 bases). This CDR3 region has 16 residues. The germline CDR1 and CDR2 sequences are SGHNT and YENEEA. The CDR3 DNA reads TGTGCCAGCAGCCAACCGGGACAAGGGAGCACAGATACGAAGTATTTT. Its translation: CASSQPGQGSTDTKYF.

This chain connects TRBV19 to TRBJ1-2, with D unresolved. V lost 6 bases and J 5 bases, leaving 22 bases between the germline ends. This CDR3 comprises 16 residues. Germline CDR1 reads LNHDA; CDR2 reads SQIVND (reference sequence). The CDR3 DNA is TGTGCCAGTAGCCTCCGGACGTCCCAAAAGGATTATGGCTACACCTTC. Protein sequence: CASSLRTSQKDYGYTF. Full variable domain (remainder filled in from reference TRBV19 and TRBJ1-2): DGGITQSPKYLFRKEGQNVTLSCEQNLNHDAMYWYRQDPGQGLRLIYYSQIVNDFQKGDIAEGYSVSREKKESFPLTVTSAQKNPTAFYLCASSLRTSQKDYGYTFGSGTRLTVV.

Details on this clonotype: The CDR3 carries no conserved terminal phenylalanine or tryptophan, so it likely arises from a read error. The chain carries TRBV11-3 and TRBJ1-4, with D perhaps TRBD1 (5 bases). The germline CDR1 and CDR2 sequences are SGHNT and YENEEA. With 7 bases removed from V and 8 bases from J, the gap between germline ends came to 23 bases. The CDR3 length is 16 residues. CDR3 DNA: TGTGCCAGCACCTCAGATCTAACCAGGGTAGAAGAAAAACTGTTTCTT. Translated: CASTSDLTRVEEKLFL.

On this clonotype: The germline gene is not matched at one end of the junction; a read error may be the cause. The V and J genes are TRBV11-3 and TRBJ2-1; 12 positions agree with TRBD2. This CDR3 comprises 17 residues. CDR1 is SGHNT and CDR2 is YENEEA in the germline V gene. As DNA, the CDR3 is TGTACCAGCAGCTTAGATCGACTAGCGGGAGTAGGTAATGAGCAGTCATTC. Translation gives CTSSLDRLAGVGNEQSF.

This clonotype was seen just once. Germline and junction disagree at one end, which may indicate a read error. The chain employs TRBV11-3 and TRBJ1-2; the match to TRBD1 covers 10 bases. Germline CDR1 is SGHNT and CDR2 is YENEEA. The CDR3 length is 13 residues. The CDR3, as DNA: TGTGCCAGCGGCGTGGGACAGGGGTATGGTTACACCTTC. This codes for CASGVGQGYGYTF.

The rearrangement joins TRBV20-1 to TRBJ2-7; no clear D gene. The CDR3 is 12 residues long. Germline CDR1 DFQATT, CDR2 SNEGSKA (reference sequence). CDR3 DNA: TGCATTGTTAGTGCGGTCACGTACGAGCAGTACTTC. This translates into CIVSAVTYEQYF.

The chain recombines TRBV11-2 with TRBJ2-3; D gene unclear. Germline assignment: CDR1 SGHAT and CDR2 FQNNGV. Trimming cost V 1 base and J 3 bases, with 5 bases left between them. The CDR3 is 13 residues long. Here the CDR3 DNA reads TGTGCCAGCAGCTTAGCTAGTACAGATACGCAGTATTTT. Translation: CASSLASTDTQYF.

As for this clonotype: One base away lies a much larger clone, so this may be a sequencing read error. The CDR3 sequence: CSAPSFGANHTDTQYF. In nucleotides, the CDR3 is TGCAGTGCTCCGAGTTTTGGAGCGAACCACACAGATACGCAGTATTTT. The chain employs TRBV20-1 and TRBJ2-3; D gene uncertain. The CDR3 has 16 amino acids. V lost 5 bases and J lost 2, with 20 bases in between. From germline, CDR1 is DFQATT and CDR2 SNEGSKA (reference sequence).

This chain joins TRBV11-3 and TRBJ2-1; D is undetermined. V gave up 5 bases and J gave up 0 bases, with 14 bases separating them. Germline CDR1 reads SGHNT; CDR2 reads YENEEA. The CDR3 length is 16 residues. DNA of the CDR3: TGTGCCAGCAGCCCCGCCCGGTTGAGCTCCTACAATGAGCAGTTCTTC. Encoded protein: CASSPARLSSYNEQFF.

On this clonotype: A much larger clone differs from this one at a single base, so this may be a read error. For the CDR3, the DNA is TGTGTCAGCAGCCCCGCAAGTAATGAAAAACTGTTTTTT. Translating gives CVSSPASNEKLFF. The chain uses TRBV12-3 or TRBV12-4 and TRBJ1-4; D uncertain. This CDR3 is built from 13 residues.

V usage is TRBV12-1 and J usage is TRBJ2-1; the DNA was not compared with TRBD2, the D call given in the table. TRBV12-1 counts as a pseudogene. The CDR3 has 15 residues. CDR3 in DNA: TGTGCCAGCAATTTTGTGGCGGGAGTTGCTGATGAGCAGTTCTTC. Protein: CASNFVAGVADEQFF.

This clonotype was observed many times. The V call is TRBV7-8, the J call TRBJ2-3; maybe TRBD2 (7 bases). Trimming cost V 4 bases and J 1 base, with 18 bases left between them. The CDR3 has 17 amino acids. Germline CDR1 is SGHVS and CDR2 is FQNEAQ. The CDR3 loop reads CASSSRDISGGTDTQYF. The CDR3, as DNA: TGTGCCAGCAGCTCCAGGGACATAAGCGGGGGCACAGATACGCAGTATTTT.

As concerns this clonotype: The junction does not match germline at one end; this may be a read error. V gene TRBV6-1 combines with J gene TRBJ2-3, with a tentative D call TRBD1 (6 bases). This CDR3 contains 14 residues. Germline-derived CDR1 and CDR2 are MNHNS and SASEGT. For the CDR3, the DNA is TGTGCGAGCACCCGGGACACGGTACCAGATACGCAGTATTTT. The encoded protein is CASTRDTVPDTQYF.

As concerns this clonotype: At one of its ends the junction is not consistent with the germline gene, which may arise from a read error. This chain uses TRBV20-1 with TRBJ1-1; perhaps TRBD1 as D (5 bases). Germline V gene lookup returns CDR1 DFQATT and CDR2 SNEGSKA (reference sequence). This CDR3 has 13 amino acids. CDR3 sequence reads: CSAKTDSGTEAFF. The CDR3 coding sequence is TGCAGTGCTAAAACCGACAGTGGCACTGAAGCATTCTTT.

This CDR3 is CASSIGAQETQYF. CDR3 nucleotides: TGTGCCAGCAGCATAGGGGCCCAGGAGACCCAGTACTTC. This rearrangement joins TRBV12-3 or TRBV12-4 to TRBJ2-5; possibly TRBD1 for D (5 bases). V was clipped by 6 bases and J by 5 bases, with 13 bases between them. The CDR3 totals 13 residues.

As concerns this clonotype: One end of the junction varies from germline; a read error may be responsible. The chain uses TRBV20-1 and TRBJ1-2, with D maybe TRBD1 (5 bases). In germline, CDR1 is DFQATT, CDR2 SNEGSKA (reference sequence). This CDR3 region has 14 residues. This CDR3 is CIARRGRTNYGYTF. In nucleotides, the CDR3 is TGCATTGCTAGAAGGGGAAGAACCAATTATGGTTACACCTTC.

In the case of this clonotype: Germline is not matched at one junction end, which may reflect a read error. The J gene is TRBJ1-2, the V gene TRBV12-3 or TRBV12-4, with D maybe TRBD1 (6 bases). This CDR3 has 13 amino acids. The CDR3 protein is CASGFAQGGDYTF. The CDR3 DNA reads TGTGCCAGCGGTTTTGCACAGGGCGGTGACTACACCTTC.

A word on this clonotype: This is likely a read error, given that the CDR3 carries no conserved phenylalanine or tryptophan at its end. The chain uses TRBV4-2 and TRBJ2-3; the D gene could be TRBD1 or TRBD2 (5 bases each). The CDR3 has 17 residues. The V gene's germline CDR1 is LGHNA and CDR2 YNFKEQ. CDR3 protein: CTSSQDGPRGGTDTQYL. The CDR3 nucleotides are TGCACCAGCAGCCAAGATGGCCCTAGAGGGGGCACAGATACGCAGTATTTG.

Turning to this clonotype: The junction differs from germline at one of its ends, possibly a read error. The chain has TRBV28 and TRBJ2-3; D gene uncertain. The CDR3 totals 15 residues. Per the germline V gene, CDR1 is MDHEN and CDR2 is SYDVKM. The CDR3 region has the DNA TGTACCAGCAGTTCCCCCCCTTCCCACACCGATACGCAGTATTTT. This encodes CTSSSPPSHTDTQYF.

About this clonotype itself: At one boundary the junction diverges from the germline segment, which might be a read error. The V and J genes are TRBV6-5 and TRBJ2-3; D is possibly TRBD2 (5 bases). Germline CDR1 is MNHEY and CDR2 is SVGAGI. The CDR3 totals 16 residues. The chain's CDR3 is CASSSGEGRGSDMQYF. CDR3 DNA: TGTGCCAGCAGTTCTGGAGAGGGAAGAGGGAGTGATATGCAGTATTTT.

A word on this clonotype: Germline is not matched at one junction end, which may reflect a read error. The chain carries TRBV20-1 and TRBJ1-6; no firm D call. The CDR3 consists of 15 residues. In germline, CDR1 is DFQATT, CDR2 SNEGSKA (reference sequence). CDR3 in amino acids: CGARVNGVKVTTLHF. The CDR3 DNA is TGCGGTGCTAGAGTCAATGGGGTAAAAGTGACAACCCTCCACTTT.

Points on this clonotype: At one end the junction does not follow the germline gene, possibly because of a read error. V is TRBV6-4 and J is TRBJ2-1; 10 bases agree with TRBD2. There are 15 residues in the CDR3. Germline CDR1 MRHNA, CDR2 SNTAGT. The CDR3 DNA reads TGTGTCAGCGGTGAGGGGCTAGCGGGGGACAATGAGCAGTTCTTC. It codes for CVSGEGLAGDNEQFF.

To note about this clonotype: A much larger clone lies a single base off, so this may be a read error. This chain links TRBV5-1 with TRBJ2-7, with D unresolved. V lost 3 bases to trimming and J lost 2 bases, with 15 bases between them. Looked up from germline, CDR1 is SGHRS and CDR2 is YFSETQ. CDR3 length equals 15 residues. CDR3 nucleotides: TGCGCCAGCAGCTCCGATCACACAAGACCCTACGAGCAGTACTTC. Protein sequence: CASSSDHTRPYEQYF.